Sequencing of this TCR beta chain was carried out in a study of T-cell memory formation after mild COVID-19. Overall study results and limits: The CD4+ clones that contracted clustered mainly within CM and EM, and the CD8+ clones concentrated in EMRA.

5'RACE with constant-segment primers built TCRalpha and TCRbeta cDNA libraries with UMIs. TCRdb passed the 5' RACE reads through MiXCR, listing each CDR3 protein once. This table holds fewer than 250,000 distinct CDR3 sequences, 18% found once. On this clonotype: As yet, its antigen is unknown.

Germline V gene sequence: CDR1 ENHRY, CDR2 SYGVKD. Trimming stripped 4 bases from V and 8 bases from J, with 15 bases between. CDR3 length equals 15 residues. The sample consisted of PBMCs or a T cell subset sorted from them (not recorded which). The gene calls are TRBV10-3 and TRBJ1-6, with TRBD1 as a possible D gene (5 bases). This TCR came from an adult woman who had mild COVID-19 (a few samples of this study predate the infection). Cell type and time point are not known. The CDR3 loop is CAISGDLLVDSPLHF. In DNA, the CDR3 is TGTGCCATCAGTGGGGACCTACTGGTGGATTCACCCCTCCACTTT.